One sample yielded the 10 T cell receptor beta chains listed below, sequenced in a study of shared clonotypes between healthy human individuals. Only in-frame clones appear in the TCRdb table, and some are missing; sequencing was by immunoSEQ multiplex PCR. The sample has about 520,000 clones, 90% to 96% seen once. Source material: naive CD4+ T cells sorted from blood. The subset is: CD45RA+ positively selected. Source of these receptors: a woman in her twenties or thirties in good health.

DNA for the CDR3: TGCGCCAGCAGCTTGGGGGGACTAGCGGGCAACTCCTACGAGCAGTACTTC. It is translated as CASSLGGLAGNSYEQYF. The chain joins TRBV5-1 to TRBJ2-7; 12 bases agree with TRBD2. This CDR3 contains 17 residues. J was trimmed by 0 bases and V by 0 bases; bases with no gene match: 4. Germline V gene sequence: CDR1 SGHRS, CDR2 YFSETQ.

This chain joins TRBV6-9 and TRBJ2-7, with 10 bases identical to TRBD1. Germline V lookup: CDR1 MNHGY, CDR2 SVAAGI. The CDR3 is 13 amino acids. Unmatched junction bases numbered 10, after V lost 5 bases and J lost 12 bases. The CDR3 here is CASSPDRGTRLYF. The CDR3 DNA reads TGTGCCAGCAGTCCGGACAGGGGGACCCGACTGTACTTC.

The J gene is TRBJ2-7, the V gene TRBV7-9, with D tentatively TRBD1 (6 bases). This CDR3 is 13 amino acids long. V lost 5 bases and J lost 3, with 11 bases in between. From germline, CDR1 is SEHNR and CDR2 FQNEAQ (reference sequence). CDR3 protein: CASSLSGVYEQYF. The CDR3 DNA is TGTGCCAGCAGCCTATCAGGGGTCTACGAGCAGTACTTC.

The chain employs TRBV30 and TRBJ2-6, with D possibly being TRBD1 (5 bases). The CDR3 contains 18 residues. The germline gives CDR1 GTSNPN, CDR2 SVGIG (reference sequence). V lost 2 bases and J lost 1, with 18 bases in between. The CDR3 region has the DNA TGTGCCTGGAGTAGACGACAGCCCTACCTTTCTGGGGCCAACGTCCTGACTTTC. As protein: CAWSRRQPYLSGANVLTF.

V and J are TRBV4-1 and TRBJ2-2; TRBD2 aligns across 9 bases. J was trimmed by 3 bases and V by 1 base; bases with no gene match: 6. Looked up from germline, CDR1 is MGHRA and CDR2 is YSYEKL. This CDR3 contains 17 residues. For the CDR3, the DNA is TGCGCCAGCAGCCAAGGGGACCTAGCGGGACACACCGGGGAGCTGTTTTTT. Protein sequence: CASSQGDLAGHTGELFF.

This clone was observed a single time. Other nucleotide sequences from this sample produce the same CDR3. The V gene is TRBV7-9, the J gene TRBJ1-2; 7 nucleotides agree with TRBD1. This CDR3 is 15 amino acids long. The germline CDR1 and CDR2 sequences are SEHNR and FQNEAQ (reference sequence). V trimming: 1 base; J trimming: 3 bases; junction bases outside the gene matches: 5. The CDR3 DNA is TGTGCCAGCAGCTTAGAAGGGGGCGCACACTATGGCTACACCTTC. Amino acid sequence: CASSLEGGAHYGYTF.

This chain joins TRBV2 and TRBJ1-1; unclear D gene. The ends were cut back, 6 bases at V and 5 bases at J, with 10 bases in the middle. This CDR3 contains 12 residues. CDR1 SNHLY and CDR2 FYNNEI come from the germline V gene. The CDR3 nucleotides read TGTGCCAGCAGGTATACGGGAACTGAAGCTTTCTTT. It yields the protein CASRYTGTEAFF.

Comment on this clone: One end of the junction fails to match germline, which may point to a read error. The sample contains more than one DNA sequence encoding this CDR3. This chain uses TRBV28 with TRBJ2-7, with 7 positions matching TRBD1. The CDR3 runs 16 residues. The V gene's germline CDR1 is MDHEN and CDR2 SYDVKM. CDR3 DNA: TGTGCCAGCATCTCCCTAGGGACAGACAATTCCTATGAGCAGTACTTC. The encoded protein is CASISLGTDNSYEQYF. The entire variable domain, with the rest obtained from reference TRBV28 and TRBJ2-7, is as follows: DVKVTQSSRYLVKRTGEKVFLECVQDMDHENMFWYRQDPGLGLRLIYFSYDVKMKEKGDIPEGYSVSREKKERFSLILESASTNQTSMYLCASISLGTDNSYEQYFGPGTRLTVT.

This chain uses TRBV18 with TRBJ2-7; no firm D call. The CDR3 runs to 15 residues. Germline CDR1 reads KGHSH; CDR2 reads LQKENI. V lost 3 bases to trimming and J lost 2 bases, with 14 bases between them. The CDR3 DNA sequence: TGTGCCAGCTCACCCAGCCGGACCGGACCCTACGAGCAGTACTTC. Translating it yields CASSPSRTGPYEQYF.

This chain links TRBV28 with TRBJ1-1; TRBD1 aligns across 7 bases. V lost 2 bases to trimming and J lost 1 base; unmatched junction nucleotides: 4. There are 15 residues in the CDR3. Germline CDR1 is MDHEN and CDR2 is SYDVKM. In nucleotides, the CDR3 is TGTGCCAGCAGTTTAGGGACAGTGTCGAACACTGAAGCTTTCTTT. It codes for CASSLGTVSNTEAFF. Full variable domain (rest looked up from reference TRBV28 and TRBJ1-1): DVKVTQSSRYLVKRTGEKVFLECVQDMDHENMFWYRQDPGLGLRLIYFSYDVKMKEKGDIPEGYSVSREKKERFSLILESASTNQTSMYLCASSLGTVSNTEAFFGQGTRLTVV.